This paragraph reports one T cell receptor (beta chain). Its antigen remains unknown. The data stem from a study of graft-versus-host responses after intestinal transplantation. In the study overall: Anti-thymocyte globulin served as induction for all recipients, who then took tacrolimus and steroids for three to four years.

Sequencing was performed with immunoSEQ multiplex PCR; in TCRdb, only in-frame clones are kept and a portion is missing. This sample yields under 140,000 clones, of which roughly 93% are seen a single time; roughly 0.5% belongs to the top ten. J gave up 8 bases and V 0 bases, and 17 bases lay outside the gene matches. This CDR3 comprises 17 residues. Germline CDR1 reads GTSNPN; CDR2 reads SVGIG (reference sequence). The V and J genes are TRBV30 and TRBJ1-2, with TRBD1 matching 8 bases. This clonotype was obtained from a human donor who received an intestinal transplant. The sequencing here drew on unstimulated CD8+ T cells sorted from spleen or lymph node cells, taken before intestinal transplant. In DNA form, the CDR3 reads TGTGCCTGGAGTGTAAGGACAGGGCTCCTAGTTGTAGAAGGCTACACCTTC. Translating it yields CAWSVRTGLLVVEGYTF.